This TCR beta chain was captured in a study of blood T cell repertoires in COVID-19. For the study at large: Sites across the United States, Italy and Spain contributed samples from acute and convalescent COVID-19. T cells, B-cell-depleted T cells, or PBMCs provided the cDNA or gDNA that served as material.

CDR3 length: 14 residues. The V gene's germline CDR1 is LGHDT and CDR2 YNNKEL (reference sequence). Unmatched junction bases numbered 3, after V lost 1 base and J lost 3 bases. Authors' processing steps: Estimation of nucleated cell counts relied on the amplification of reference gene primers. Measured with immunoSEQ multiplex PCR; TCRdb has only the in-frame clones, and not every one. Clonal size and the V and J genes are those of that table, whereas D and trimming came from the DNA. The sample records 140,000 or so clones, roughly 88% being singletons. The sample taken for sequencing was peripheral blood. The chain couples TRBV3-1 (or the pseudogene TRBV3-2) to TRBJ2-7, with TRBD2 matching over 7 bases. This TCR came from a woman aged 45-59 years with acute or convalescent COVID-19. The CDR3 here is CASSQVAGVYEQYF. For the CDR3, the DNA is TGTGCCAGCAGCCAAGTCGCGGGGGTCTACGAGCAGTACTTC.